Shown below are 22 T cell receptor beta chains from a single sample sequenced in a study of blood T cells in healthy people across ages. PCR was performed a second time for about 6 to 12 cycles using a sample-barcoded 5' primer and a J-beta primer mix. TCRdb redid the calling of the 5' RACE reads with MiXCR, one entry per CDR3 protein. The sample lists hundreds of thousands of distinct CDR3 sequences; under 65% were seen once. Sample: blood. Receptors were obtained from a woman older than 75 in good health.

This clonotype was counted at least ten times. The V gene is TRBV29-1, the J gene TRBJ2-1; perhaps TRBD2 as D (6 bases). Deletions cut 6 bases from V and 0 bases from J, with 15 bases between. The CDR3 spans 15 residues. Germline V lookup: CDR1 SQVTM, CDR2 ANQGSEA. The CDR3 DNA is TGCAGCGTCAACGGAGGCGGGAACTCCTACAATGAGCAGTTCTTC. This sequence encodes CSVNGGGNSYNEQFF.

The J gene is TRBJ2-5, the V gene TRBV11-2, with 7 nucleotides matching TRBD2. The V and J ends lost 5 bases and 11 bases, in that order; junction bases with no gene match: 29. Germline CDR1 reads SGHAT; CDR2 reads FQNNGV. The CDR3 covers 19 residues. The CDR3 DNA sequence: TGTGCCAGCAGCGCCCGCGGCCAGACTAGCTATAGGAGTTACAATGAGCAGTACTTC. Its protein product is CASSARGQTSYRSYNEQYF.

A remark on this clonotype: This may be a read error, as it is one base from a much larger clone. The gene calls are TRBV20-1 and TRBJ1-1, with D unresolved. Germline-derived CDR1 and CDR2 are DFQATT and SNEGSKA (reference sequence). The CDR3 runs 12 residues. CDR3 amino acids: CRARDPGFEAFF. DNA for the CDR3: TGCAGAGCTAGAGACCCCGGATTTGAAGCTTTCTTT.

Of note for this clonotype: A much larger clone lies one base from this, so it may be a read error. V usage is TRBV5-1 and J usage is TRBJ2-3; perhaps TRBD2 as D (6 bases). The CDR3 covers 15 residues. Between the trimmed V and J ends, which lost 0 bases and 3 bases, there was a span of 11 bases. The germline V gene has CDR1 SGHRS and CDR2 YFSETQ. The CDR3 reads CASSLAEGMTDTQYF. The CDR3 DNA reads TGCGCCAGCAGCTTGGCGGAGGGGATGACAGATACGCAGTATTTT.

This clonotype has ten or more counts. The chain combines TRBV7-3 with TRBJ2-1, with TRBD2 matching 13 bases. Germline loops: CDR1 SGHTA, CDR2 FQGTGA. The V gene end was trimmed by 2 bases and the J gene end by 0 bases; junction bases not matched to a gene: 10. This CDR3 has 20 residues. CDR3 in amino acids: CASSLQGGLAGQSSYNEQFF. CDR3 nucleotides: TGTGCCAGCAGCTTACAGGGGGGACTAGCGGGACAGAGCTCCTACAATGAGCAGTTCTTC.

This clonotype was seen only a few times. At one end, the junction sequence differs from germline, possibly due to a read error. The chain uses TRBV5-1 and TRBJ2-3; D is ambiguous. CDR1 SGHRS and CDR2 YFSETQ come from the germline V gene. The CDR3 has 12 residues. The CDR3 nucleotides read TGCGCCAGCAGCTTTAGCACAGATGCGCAGTATTTT. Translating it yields CASSFSTDAQYF.

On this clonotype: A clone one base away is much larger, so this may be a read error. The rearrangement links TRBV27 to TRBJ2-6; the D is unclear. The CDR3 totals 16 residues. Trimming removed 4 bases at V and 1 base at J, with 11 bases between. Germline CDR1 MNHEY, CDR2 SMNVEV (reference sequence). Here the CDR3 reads CASSSFVVSGANVLTF. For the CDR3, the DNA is TGTGCCAGCAGTTCATTTGTCGTTTCTGGGGCCAACGTCCTGACTTTC.

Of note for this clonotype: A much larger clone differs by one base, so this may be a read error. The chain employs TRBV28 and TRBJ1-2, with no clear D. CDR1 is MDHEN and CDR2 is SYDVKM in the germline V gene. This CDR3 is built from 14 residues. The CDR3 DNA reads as TGTGCCAGCACTCCGGGCCCCGAGAGCTATGTCTACACCTTC. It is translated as CASTPGPESYVYTF.

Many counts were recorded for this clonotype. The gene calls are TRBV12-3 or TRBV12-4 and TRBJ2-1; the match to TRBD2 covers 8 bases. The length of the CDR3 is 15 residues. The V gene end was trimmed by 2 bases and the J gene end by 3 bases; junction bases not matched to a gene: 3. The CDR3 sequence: CASSLWTSSYNEQFF. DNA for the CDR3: TGTGCCAGCAGTTTATGGACTAGCAGCTACAATGAGCAGTTCTTC.

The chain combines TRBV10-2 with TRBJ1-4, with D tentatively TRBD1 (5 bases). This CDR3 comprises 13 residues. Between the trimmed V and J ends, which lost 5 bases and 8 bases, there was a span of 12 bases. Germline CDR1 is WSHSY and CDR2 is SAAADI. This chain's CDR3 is CASSITGREKLFF. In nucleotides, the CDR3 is TGCGCCAGCAGTATAACAGGTCGCGAAAAACTGTTTTTT.

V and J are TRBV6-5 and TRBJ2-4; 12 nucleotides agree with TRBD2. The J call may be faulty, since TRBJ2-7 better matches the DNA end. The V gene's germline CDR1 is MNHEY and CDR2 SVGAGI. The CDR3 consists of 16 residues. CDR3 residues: CASTRAQSTSGSEQYF. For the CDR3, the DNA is TGTGCCAGCACCCGAGCACAGTCGACTAGCGGGAGCGAGCAGTACTTC.

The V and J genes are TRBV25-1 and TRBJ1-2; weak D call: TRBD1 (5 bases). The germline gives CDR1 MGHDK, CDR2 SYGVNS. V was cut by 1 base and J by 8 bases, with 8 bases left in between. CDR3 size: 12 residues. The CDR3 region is CASSEWGDGYTF. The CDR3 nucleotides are TGTGCCAGCAGTGAATGGGGGGACGGCTACACCTTC.

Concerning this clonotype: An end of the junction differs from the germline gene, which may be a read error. The CDR3 sequence: CATQETGTYGYTF. DNA for the CDR3: TGTGCCACCCAGGAGACGGGTACCTATGGCTATACCTTC. J is TRBJ1-2 and V is TRBV12-3 or TRBV12-4; D unresolved. This CDR3 spans 13 amino acids.

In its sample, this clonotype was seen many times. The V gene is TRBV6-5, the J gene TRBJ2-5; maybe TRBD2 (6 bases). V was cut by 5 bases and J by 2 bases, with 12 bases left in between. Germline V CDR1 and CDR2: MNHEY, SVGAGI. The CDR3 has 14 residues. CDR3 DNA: TGTGCCAGCAGTGAACAAGGAGGGCAAGAGACCCAGTACTTC. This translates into CASSEQGGQETQYF.

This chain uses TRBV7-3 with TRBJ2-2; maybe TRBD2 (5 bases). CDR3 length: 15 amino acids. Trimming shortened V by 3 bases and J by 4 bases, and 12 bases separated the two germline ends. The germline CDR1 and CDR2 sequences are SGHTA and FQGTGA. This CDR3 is CASSLTGITTGELFF. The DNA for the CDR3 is TGTGCCAGCAGCTTGACCGGGATAACCACCGGGGAGCTGTTTTTT.

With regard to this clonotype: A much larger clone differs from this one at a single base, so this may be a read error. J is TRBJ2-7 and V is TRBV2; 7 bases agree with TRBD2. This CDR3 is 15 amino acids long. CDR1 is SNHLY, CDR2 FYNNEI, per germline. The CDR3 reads CVSSAASGITYEQYF. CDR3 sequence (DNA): TGTGTCAGCAGTGCGGCTAGCGGCATCACCTACGAGCAGTACTTC. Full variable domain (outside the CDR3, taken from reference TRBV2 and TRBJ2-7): EPEVTQTPSHQVTQMGQEVILRCVPISNHLYFYWYRQILGQKVEFLVSFYNNEISEKSEIFDDQFSVERPDGSNFTLKIRSTKLEDSAMYFCVSSAASGITYEQYFGPGTRLTVT.

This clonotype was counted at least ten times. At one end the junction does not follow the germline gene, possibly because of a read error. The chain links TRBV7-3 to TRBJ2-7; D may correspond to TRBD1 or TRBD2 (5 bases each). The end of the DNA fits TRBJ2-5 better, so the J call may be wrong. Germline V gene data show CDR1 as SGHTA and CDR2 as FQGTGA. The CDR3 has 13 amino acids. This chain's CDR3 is CASSLGVLETQYF. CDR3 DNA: TGCGCCAGCAGCTTGGGGGTCCTGGAGACCCAGTACTTC.

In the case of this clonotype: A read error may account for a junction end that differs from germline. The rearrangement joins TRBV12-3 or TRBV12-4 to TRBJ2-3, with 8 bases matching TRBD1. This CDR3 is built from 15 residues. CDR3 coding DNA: TGTGCCAGCAGGCTAGGGACAGGCAGCGCAGATACGCAATATTTT. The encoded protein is CASRLGTGSADTQYF.

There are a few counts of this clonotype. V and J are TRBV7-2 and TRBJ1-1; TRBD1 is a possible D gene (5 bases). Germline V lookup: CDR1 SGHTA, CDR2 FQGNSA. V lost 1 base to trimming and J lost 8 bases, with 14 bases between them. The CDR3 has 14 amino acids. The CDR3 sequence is CASSLDWVTVEAFF. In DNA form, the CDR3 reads TGTGCCAGCAGCTTAGATTGGGTGACAGTAGAAGCTTTCTTT.

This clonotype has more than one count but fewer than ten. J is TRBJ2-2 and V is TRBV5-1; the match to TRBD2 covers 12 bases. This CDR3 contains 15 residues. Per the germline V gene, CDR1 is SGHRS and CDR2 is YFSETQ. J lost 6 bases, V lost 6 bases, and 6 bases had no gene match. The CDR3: CASTSSGGAAGELFF. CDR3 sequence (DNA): TGCGCCAGCACCTCTAGCGGGGGGGCCGCCGGGGAGCTGTTTTTT.

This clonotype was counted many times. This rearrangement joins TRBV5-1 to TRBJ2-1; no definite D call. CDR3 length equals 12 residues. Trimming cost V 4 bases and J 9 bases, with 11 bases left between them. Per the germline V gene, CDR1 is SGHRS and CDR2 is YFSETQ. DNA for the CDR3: TGCGCCAGCAGCCTGGGTTTCACTGAGCAGTTCTTC. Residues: CASSLGFTEQFF. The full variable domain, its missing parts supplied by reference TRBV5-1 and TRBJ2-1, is KAGVTQTPRYLIKTRGQQVTLSCSPISGHRSVSWYQQTPGQGLQFLFEYFSETQRNKGNFPGRFSGRQFSNSRSEMNVSTLELGDSALYLCASSLGFTEQFFGPGTRLTVL.

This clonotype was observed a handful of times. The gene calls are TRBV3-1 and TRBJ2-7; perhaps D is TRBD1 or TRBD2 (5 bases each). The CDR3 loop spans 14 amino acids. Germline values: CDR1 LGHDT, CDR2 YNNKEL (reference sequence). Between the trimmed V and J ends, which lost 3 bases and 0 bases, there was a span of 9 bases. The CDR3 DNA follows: TGTGCCAGCAGCCAGGGGGTAACCTCCTACGAGCAGTACTTC. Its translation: CASSQGVTSYEQYF.